One sample yielded the 25 T cell receptor beta chains listed below, sequenced in a study of blood T cell repertoires in COVID-19. TCRdb's table, derived via immunoSEQ multiplex PCR, lists solely in-frame clones and lacks some. Of 150,000 to 200,000 clones listed, around 76% are singletons. Input material: PBMCs or T cells enriched from blood (not recorded which). These receptor sequences come from a woman in her fifties or sixties with acute COVID-19.

The chain employs TRBV3-1 (or the pseudogene TRBV3-2) and TRBJ1-3, with unresolved D. V was shortened by 8 bases and J by 3 bases, with 8 bases between the two germline ends. Per germline, CDR1 LGHDT and CDR2 YNNKEL (reference sequence). The CDR3 extends over 12 amino acids. The CDR3 DNA is TGTGCCAGCGAGGGTTATGGAAACACCATATATTTT. Protein sequence: CASEGYGNTIYF.

J is TRBJ2-5 and V is TRBV7-2; 7 bases line up with TRBD2. Germline assignment: CDR1 SGHTA and CDR2 FQGNSA. The V gene end was trimmed by 0 bases and the J gene end by 13 bases; junction bases not matched to a gene: 5. This CDR3 spans 12 amino acids. CDR3 DNA: TGTGCCAGCAGCTTAGCGGCGGGGGTTGGGTACTTC. Translated: CASSLAAGVGYF.

The V gene is TRBV5-1, the J gene TRBJ1-5; 7 bases agree with TRBD1. CDR3 length: 15 amino acids. V trimming: 0 bases; J trimming: 4 bases; junction bases outside the gene matches: 4. CDR1 SGHRS and CDR2 YFSETQ come from the germline V gene. In DNA form, the CDR3 reads TGCGCCAGCAGCTTGGCCGGGACAGCTAATCAGCCCCAGCATTTT. Protein product: CASSLAGTANQPQHF. The full variable domain, completed using reference TRBV5-1 and TRBJ1-5, is KAGVTQTPRYLIKTRGQQVTLSCSPISGHRSVSWYQQTPGQGLQFLFEYFSETQRNKGNFPGRFSGRQFSNSRSEMNVSTLELGDSALYLCASSLAGTANQPQHFGDGTRLSIL.

The J gene is TRBJ1-1, the V gene TRBV10-1, with D unresolved. Germline values: CDR1 WNHNN, CDR2 SYGVQD (reference sequence). The CDR3 covers 13 residues. Deletions cut 10 bases from V and 6 bases from J, with 18 bases between. The CDR3, as DNA: TGCGCCACCGGATCCCAGGTTTTGGCTGAAGCTTTCTTT. Amino acids: CATGSQVLAEAFF.

The chain links TRBV3-1 (or the pseudogene TRBV3-2) to TRBJ1-5; D unclear. This CDR3 has 15 amino acids. With 3 bases removed from V and 2 bases from J, the gap between germline ends came to 11 bases. Germline V gene data show CDR1 as LGHDT and CDR2 as YNNKEL (reference sequence). The CDR3 here is CASSQGGGRNQPQHF. CDR3 sequence (DNA): TGTGCCAGCAGCCAGGGAGGAGGGCGCAATCAGCCCCAGCATTTT.

The chain employs TRBV4-3 and TRBJ1-5, with a possible D match to TRBD1 (6 bases). This CDR3 is 18 amino acids long. Germline V gene sequence: CDR1 LGHNA, CDR2 YSLEER. Deletions cut 0 bases from V and 9 bases from J, with 24 bases between. The CDR3 DNA sequence: TGCGCCAGCAGCCAAGAGAGGAGCTTCGGGACATCCCTTCCGCCCCAGCATTTT. It yields the protein CASSQERSFGTSLPPQHF.

This clone came up once. The chain employs TRBV3-1 (or the pseudogene TRBV3-2) and TRBJ2-3; maybe TRBD1 (6 bases). The V end lost 0 bases, the J end lost 0 bases, and 13 bases lay between the germline ends. CDR3 length: 17 amino acids. CDR1 and CDR2 (germline): LGHDT, YNNKEL (reference sequence). In DNA form, the CDR3 reads TGTGCCAGCAGCCAAGATCAGAACAGGGCTAGCACAGATACGCAGTATTTT. This encodes CASSQDQNRASTDTQYF.

The V call is TRBV7-8, the J call TRBJ1-3; a weak D match, TRBD1 (5 bases). Germline V CDR1 and CDR2: SGHVS, FQNEAQ. The V gene lost 5 bases and the J gene lost 1 base, with 9 bases spanning the gap. The CDR3 runs 14 residues. The CDR3 protein is CASSPGMSGNTIYF. CDR3 coding DNA: TGTGCCAGCAGCCCAGGGATGTCTGGAAACACCATATATTTT. Full variable domain (remainder filled in from reference TRBV7-8 and TRBJ1-3): GAGVSQSPRYKVAKRGQDVALRCDPISGHVSLFWYQQALGQGPEFLTYFQNEAQLDKSGLPSDRFFAERPEGSVSTLKIQRTQQEDSAVYLCASSPGMSGNTIYFGEGSWLTVV.

This chain joins TRBV13 and TRBJ1-1; D is uncertain. V lost 5 bases and J 3 bases, leaving 7 bases between the germline ends. The length of the CDR3 is 12 residues. Germline V gene sequence: CDR1 PRHDT, CDR2 FYEKMQ (reference sequence). CDR3 residues: CASSDRDTEAFF. CDR3 in DNA: TGTGCCAGCAGCGACCGGGACACTGAAGCTTTCTTT.

V usage is TRBV7-9 and J usage is TRBJ1-6; D possibly corresponds to TRBD1 (6 bases). Germline V gene lookup returns CDR1 SEHNR and CDR2 FQNEAQ (reference sequence). The CDR3 is 13 amino acids. V was trimmed by 3 bases and J by 9 bases, leaving 9 bases between them. CDR3 in amino acids: CASSFQGISPLHF. CDR3 DNA sequence: TGTGCCAGCAGCTTTCAGGGGATTTCACCCCTCCACTTT.

Only one count was recorded for this clone. The gene calls are TRBV5-5 and TRBJ1-1; maybe TRBD1 (5 bases). V was trimmed by 2 bases and J by 7 bases, leaving 6 bases between them. The CDR3 spans 11 residues. The germline V gene has CDR1 SGHKS and CDR2 YYEKEE (reference sequence). The CDR3 is CASSFTGEAFF. CDR3 nucleotides: TGTGCCAGCAGCTTTACAGGTGAAGCTTTCTTT.

The chain is built from TRBV28 and TRBJ1-2; tentative D call: TRBD1 (6 bases). CDR1 and CDR2 (germline): MDHEN, SYDVKM. The ends were cut back, 5 bases at V and 4 bases at J, with 17 bases in the middle. The length of the CDR3 is 15 residues. CDR3 amino acids: CASSAPVSTGYGYTF. CDR3 nucleotides: TGTGCCAGCAGTGCCCCTGTATCGACAGGCTATGGCTACACCTTC.

The CDR3 loop is CASSLQGYEQYV. The CDR3 bases are TGTGCCAGCAGTTTACAGGGCTACGAGCAGTACGTC. The chain couples TRBV6-2 or TRBV6-3 to TRBJ2-7; weak D call: TRBD1 (6 bases). The germline V gene has CDR1 MNHEY and CDR2 SVGEGT. CDR3 length equals 12 residues. The V and J ends lost 4 bases and 3 bases respectively, with 7 bases between them.

This clone was counted many times. The rearrangement links TRBV4-1 to TRBJ1-1, with unresolved D. V was cut by 6 bases and J by 8 bases, with 25 bases left in between. This CDR3 contains 16 residues. Germline assignment: CDR1 MGHRA and CDR2 YSYEKL. Here the CDR3 reads CASRFTVTAGNWEAFF. Written as DNA, the CDR3 is TGCGCCAGCAGATTCACGGTAACAGCGGGGAATTGGGAAGCTTTCTTT.

V and J are TRBV5-1 and TRBJ1-1, with 8 bases that match TRBD1. V gave up 3 bases and J gave up 6 bases; unmatched junction bases: 10. This CDR3 region has 15 residues. CDR1 and CDR2 (germline): SGHRS, YFSETQ. The CDR3 coding sequence is TGCGCCAGCAGCTACGGACAGGGAGACCCTCCTGAAGCTTTCTTT. Translating gives CASSYGQGDPPEAFF.

The rearrangement joins TRBV21-1 to TRBJ2-5; TRBD2 is the table's D call and was not checked against the DNA. TRBV21-1 is given as a pseudogene. The CDR3 extends over 14 amino acids. CDR3 nucleotides: TGTGCCAGCAGCAATGAGCGGGACCAAGAGACCCAGTACTTC. As protein: CASSNERDQETQYF.

This chain links TRBV6-2 or TRBV6-3 with TRBJ2-7; possibly TRBD1 for D (7 bases). The ends were cut back, 4 bases at V and 5 bases at J, with 18 bases in the middle. The CDR3 spans 15 residues. The germline V gene encodes CDR1 MNHEY and CDR2 SVGEGT. The DNA of the CDR3 is TGTGCCAGCAGTTCCAGACAGGGAGGTTCCCACGAGCAGTACGTC. It codes for CASSSRQGGSHEQYV.

CDR3 DNA sequence: TGCGCCAGCAGCCAACTGCAGGGAACCTACAATGAGCAGTTCTTC. It is translated as CASSQLQGTYNEQFF. The chain links TRBV4-1 to TRBJ2-1, with D perhaps matching TRBD1 (5 bases). The V end was cut by 2 bases, the J end by 2 bases, with 10 bases between. This CDR3 is built from 15 residues. Germline V lookup: CDR1 MGHRA, CDR2 YSYEKL.

The chain is built from TRBV5-1 and TRBJ1-2; D uncertain. Trimming removed 7 bases at V and 2 bases at J, with 18 bases between. Germline loops: CDR1 SGHRS, CDR2 YFSETQ. This CDR3 has 15 residues. This CDR3 reads CASYLDAAGNYGYTF. The CDR3 DNA follows: TGCGCCAGCTATCTCGACGCCGCCGGGAACTATGGCTACACCTTC.

The V call is TRBV27, the J call TRBJ2-2; 9 bases line up with TRBD1. V shed 3 bases and J 5 bases; nucleotides not matched to a gene: 1. The V gene's germline CDR1 is MNHEY and CDR2 SMNVEV (reference sequence). The CDR3 runs 14 residues. The CDR3 coding sequence is TGTGCCAGCAGTTTGGGACAGGGAACCGGGGAGCTGTTTTTT. Translation gives CASSLGQGTGELFF.

This clone was detected only a few times. V and J are TRBV6-5 and TRBJ1-4, with 11 positions matching TRBD1. Trimming took 2 bases from V and 6 from J; bases not matched to a gene: 2. Germline CDR1 and CDR2: MNHEY and SVGAGI. The CDR3 sequence is 15 residues long. This CDR3 is CASSYRTGGYEKLFF. The CDR3 nucleotides are TGTGCCAGCAGTTACCGGACAGGGGGCTATGAAAAACTGTTTTTT.

The sample holds a few counts of this clone. The rearrangement links TRBV4-1 to TRBJ2-2; TRBD2 matches 7 bases. The CDR3 consists of 15 residues. With V trimmed by 4 bases and J by 9 bases, 11 bases remained unmatched. Germline V CDR1 and CDR2: MGHRA, YSYEKL. The CDR3, as DNA: TGCGCCAGCAGCCCCCACCGGGGGGAACACCGGGAGCTGTTTTTT. It codes for CASSPHRGEHRELFF.

This chain connects TRBV25-1 to TRBJ2-1; no reliable D call. The CDR3 has 11 amino acids. Germline V gives CDR1 MGHDK, CDR2 SYGVNS. V was trimmed by 3 bases and J by 7 bases, leaving 4 bases between them. The CDR3 sequence: CASSEENEQFF. The CDR3 DNA reads TGTGCCAGCAGTGAGGAGAATGAGCAGTTCTTC.

The chain links TRBV7-9 to TRBJ1-2; 7 bases align to TRBD1. Germline V gene sequence: CDR1 SEHNR, CDR2 FQNEAQ (reference sequence). The CDR3 is 13 amino acids. Trimming cost V 5 bases and J 4 bases; bases outside gene matches: 4. The CDR3: CASSVGQTYGYTF. The CDR3 nucleotides are TGTGCCAGCAGCGTGGGACAGACCTATGGCTACACCTTC.

This clone was seen just once. The V gene is TRBV5-6, the J gene TRBJ1-6; tentative D call: TRBD1 (6 bases). The ends were cut back, 2 bases at V and 10 bases at J, with 16 bases in the middle. Germline CDR1 is SGHDT and CDR2 is YYEEEE. CDR3 length equals 15 residues. DNA for the CDR3: TGTGCCAGCAGCTTCCGACAGGCTTATGGGTCACCCCTCCACTTT. Its translation: CASSFRQAYGSPLHF.